Shown below are 7 T cell receptor beta chains from a single sample sequenced in a study of graft-versus-host responses after intestinal transplantation (dated by TCRdb to 2020 to 2022). The library was obtained by the immunoSEQ multiplex PCR assay. TCRdb carries this immuneACCESS record with in-frame sequences only. Its versions omit some clonotypes, under half of them owing to an unresolved V gene in the studies checked, with the rest unexplained. Here the sample has around 100,000 clones; 90% to 95% occur a single time. Together, the top ten hold 0.95% to 1.5% of the sample. No antigen is known for these receptors. The time point label, read with the paper, signifies: cells obtained before transplantation from donor or recipient. Material: unstimulated CD8+ T cells sorted from spleen or lymph node cells, obtained before intestinal transplant. The receptor source for this set is a human donor who received an intestinal transplant.

This chain uses TRBV12-1 with TRBJ2-7; TRBD2 was called by the table and not checked on the DNA. TRBV12-1 is annotated as a pseudogene. The CDR3 spans 14 residues. DNA of the CDR3: TGTGCCAGCAGCGACCCGGGGGGGCCCTACGAGCAGTACTTC. Protein product: CASSDPGGPYEQYF.

The CDR3 loop is CASSPDRGSSYEQYF. The CDR3 DNA is TGCGCCAGCAGCCCCGACAGGGGAAGCTCCTACGAGCAGTACTTC. The chain has TRBV4-1 and TRBJ2-7, with 8 bases lining up with TRBD1. The V and J ends lost 4 bases and 0 bases, in that order; junction bases with no gene match: 5. CDR3 length: 15 amino acids. In germline, CDR1 is MGHRA, CDR2 YSYEKL.

The V call is TRBV4-1, the J call TRBJ1-3, with D uncertain. Per germline, CDR1 MGHRA and CDR2 YSYEKL. Trimming stripped 2 bases from V and 0 bases from J, with 8 bases between. The CDR3 runs 15 residues. The CDR3 DNA sequence: TGCGCCAGCAGCCAACCTCAGGTCTCTGGAAACACCATATATTTT. It translates to CASSQPQVSGNTIYF.

V gene TRBV27 combines with J gene TRBJ2-1; no clear D gene. The CDR3 extends over 14 amino acids. Germline V gene lookup returns CDR1 MNHEY and CDR2 SMNVEV (reference sequence). Trimming took off 8 bases at V and 6 bases at J, with 17 bases between the two ends. DNA of the CDR3: TGTGCCAGCCACATGGGAACAAGAGGCAATGAGCAGTTCTTC. Protein: CASHMGTRGNEQFF.

The DNA for the CDR3 is TGTGCCAGCAGCTTAGCTGGGCGGAACTATGGCTACACCTTC. Protein product: CASSLAGRNYGYTF. The V gene is TRBV7-9, the J gene TRBJ1-2, with D unclear. Per the germline V gene, CDR1 is SEHNR and CDR2 is FQNEAQ (reference sequence). CDR3 length: 14 amino acids. V was pared by 0 bases and J by 2 bases, with 7 bases between.

The chain carries TRBV7-2 and TRBJ2-7; D assignment may be TRBD1 or TRBD2 (5 bases each). Germline lookup yields CDR1 SGHTA and CDR2 FQGNSA. The CDR3 runs 17 residues. The ends were cut back, 4 bases at V and 2 bases at J, with 21 bases in the middle. CDR3 loop: CASSSQNGAGKAYEQYF. The DNA for the CDR3 is TGTGCCAGCAGCTCCCAAAACGGGGCAGGGAAAGCCTACGAGCAGTACTTC.

The rearrangement joins TRBV12-5 to TRBJ2-7; 13 nucleotides match TRBD2. This CDR3 is built from 15 residues. Germline CDR1 is LGHNT and CDR2 is FRNRAP. V was pared by 7 bases and J by 3 bases, with 6 bases of the junction left unmatched. Here the CDR3 DNA reads TGTGCTAGTGTCCAGACTAGCGGGGGGTTCTACGAGCAGTACTTC. This encodes CASVQTSGGFYEQYF. The full variable domain, rest sourced from reference TRBV12-5 and TRBJ2-7, is DARVTQTPRHKVTEMGQEVTMRCQPILGHNTVFWYRQTMMQGLELLAYFRNRAPLDDSGMPKDRFSAEMPDATLATLKIQPSEPRDSAVYFCASVQTSGGFYEQYFGPGTRLTVT.